One and the same sample provided the 26 T cell receptor beta chains below, sequenced in a study of blood T cells in healthy people across ages. Through a sample-barcoded 5' primer and a J-beta primer mix, a second PCR was run for roughly 7 to 11 cycles. A single record per CDR3 protein comes from TCRdb applying MiXCR to the 5' RACE reads. The sample includes about 780,000 distinct CDR3 sequences, 20% to 30% of them seen just once. These same data were also listed under a study on T cells of mothers and their children.

The material sequenced was blood. The source of these receptors is a boy aged 5 to 17 in good health.

This clonotype showed up just a few times. The chain recombines TRBV6-5 with TRBJ2-7, with 10 bases lining up with TRBD2. V lost 1 base and J lost 6; bases outside the gene matches: 9. CDR1 and CDR2 (germline): MNHEY, SVGAGI. This CDR3 spans 16 amino acids. The CDR3 region has the DNA TGTGCCAGCAGTTACTGGGCCGCCAGCGGGGGGGCCGAGCAGTACTTC. Translated: CASSYWAASGGAEQYF.

V usage is TRBV6-5 and J usage is TRBJ2-7, with D perhaps matching TRBD1 or TRBD2 (6 bases each). In germline, CDR1 is MNHEY, CDR2 SVGAGI. Between the trimmed V and J ends, which lost 7 bases and 4 bases, there was a span of 14 bases. This CDR3 is 13 amino acids long. CDR3 residues: CASTGATLYEQYF. In DNA, the CDR3 is TGTGCCAGCACGGGGGCAACCCTTTACGAGCAGTACTTC.

This clonotype was counted between two and nine times. The genes are TRBV7-9 and TRBJ2-4, with TRBD2 matching over 9 bases. V lost 5 bases, J lost 0 bases, and 11 bases stayed unmatched. CDR3 length: 18 residues. CDR1 is SEHNR, CDR2 FQNEAQ, per germline (reference sequence). CDR3 coding DNA: TGTGCCAGCAGCCCCCGGGCTAGCGGGGTAATAGCCAAAAACATTCAGTACTTC. Translation gives CASSPRASGVIAKNIQYF.

This clonotype was counted only a few times. The V and J genes are TRBV5-1 and TRBJ2-3, with TRBD2 as a possible D gene (6 bases). The V and J ends lost 5 bases and 3 bases respectively, with 13 bases between them. The CDR3 totals 14 residues. Germline CDR1 reads SGHRS; CDR2 reads YFSETQ. CDR3 residues: CASSQTSQTDTQYF. CDR3 nucleotide sequence: TGCGCCAGCAGTCAGACTAGTCAGACAGATACGCAGTATTTT.

In its sample, this clonotype was seen a few times. The CDR3 region is CASSLKSPYYNEQFF. DNA of the CDR3: TGTGCCAGCAGTTTAAAATCCCCGTATTACAATGAGCAGTTCTTC. The chain couples TRBV27 to TRBJ2-1; D is unclear. The germline V and J ends were trimmed by 2 bases and 4 bases, with 12 bases remaining between them. Germline V CDR1 and CDR2: MNHEY, SMNVEV (reference sequence). The CDR3 is 15 residues long.

The table lists this clonotype with a few counts. V and J are TRBV29-1 and TRBJ1-4; D unresolved. V was shortened by 6 bases and J by 3 bases, with 14 bases between the two germline ends. Germline CDR1 and CDR2: SQVTM and ANQGSEA. The CDR3 is made up of 14 amino acids. This CDR3 reads CSVWGAVANEKLFF. The CDR3 DNA sequence: TGCAGCGTGTGGGGTGCAGTGGCTAATGAAAAACTGTTTTTT. The full variable domain, with the rest looked up from reference TRBV29-1 and TRBJ1-4, is SAVISQKPSRDICQRGTSLTIQCQVDSQVTMMFWYRQQPGQSLTLIATANQGSEATYESGFVIDKFPISRPNLTFSTLTVSNMSPEDSSIYLCSVWGAVANEKLFFGSGTQLSVL.

The chain links TRBV20-1 to TRBJ2-5; 8 bases agree with TRBD1. The J call may not be correct, given that the DNA end is closer to TRBJ2-7. Germline values: CDR1 DFQATT, CDR2 SNEGSKA (reference sequence). CDR3 size: 17 residues. CDR3 residues: CSARVTGQGTNSYEQYF. The CDR3 DNA is TGCAGTGCTAGGGTGACTGGACAGGGCACTAATAGCTACGAGCAGTACTTC.

This clonotype was counted a few times. The DNA of the CDR3 is TGCAGCGTTCCTAGGGGGGTCCTTAACTATGGCTACACCTTC. Its protein is CSVPRGVLNYGYTF. This chain links TRBV29-1 with TRBJ1-2, with a tentative D call TRBD1 (6 bases). The CDR3 loop spans 14 amino acids. CDR1 and CDR2 from the germline V gene are SQVTM and ANQGSEA. Trimming left V 5 bases short and J 1 base short, with 14 bases between. The full variable domain, in which reference TRBV29-1 and TRBJ1-2 provide the parts outside the CDR3, is SAVISQKPSRDICQRGTSLTIQCQVDSQVTMMFWYRQQPGQSLTLIATANQGSEATYESGFVIDKFPISRPNLTFSTLTVSNMSPEDSSIYLCSVPRGVLNYGYTFGSGTRLTVV.

In this sample, this clonotype turned up a few times. The chain employs TRBV10-3 and TRBJ2-5; no definite D call. The CDR3 loop spans 13 amino acids. The ends were cut back, 2 bases at V and 5 bases at J, with 9 bases in the middle. The germline CDR1 and CDR2 sequences are ENHRY and SYGVKD. The CDR3 spells CAISEEALETQYF. CDR3 bases: TGTGCCATCAGTGAGGAGGCATTGGAGACCCAGTACTTC.

The chain is built from TRBV4-2 and TRBJ2-2; 7 bases match TRBD2. Germline V gene sequence: CDR1 LGHNA, CDR2 YNFKEQ. This CDR3 has 17 residues. Trimming took 2 bases from V and 1 from J; bases not matched to a gene: 7. CDR3 bases: TGTGCCAGCAGCCAACGGGGGGACTCCCGGAACACCGGGGAGCTGTTTTTT. Amino acid sequence: CASSQRGDSRNTGELFF.

This clonotype has only a few counts. The chain is built from TRBV6-1 and TRBJ2-5; a weak D match, TRBD1 (6 bases). With the DNA end fitting TRBJ2-7 better, the J assignment may be wrong. CDR3 size: 15 residues. Germline V lookup: CDR1 MNHNS, CDR2 SASEGT. CDR3 loop: CASSPVRTDPYEQYF. CDR3 in DNA: TGTGCCAGCAGTCCAGTTAGGACAGATCCCTACGAGCAGTACTTC.

The table lists this clonotype with many counts. The rearrangement uses TRBV7-6 and TRBJ1-5, with D perhaps matching TRBD1 (6 bases). Trimming cost V 5 bases and J 4 bases, with 9 bases left between them. From germline, CDR1 is SGHVS and CDR2 FNYEAQ. The CDR3 is 13 residues long. The DNA for the CDR3 is TGTGCCAGCAGCCCGGACAGAAATCAGCCCCAGCATTTT. Amino acid sequence: CASSPDRNQPQHF.

The chain has TRBV4-1 and TRBJ2-3; tentative D call: TRBD2 (5 bases). This CDR3 region has 14 residues. Trimming removed 0 bases at V and 1 base at J, with 5 bases between. The germline V gene encodes CDR1 MGHRA and CDR2 YSYEKL. CDR3 in DNA: TGCGCCAGCAGCCAAGAGCGGGGCACAGATACGCAGTATTTT. As protein: CASSQERGTDTQYF.

This clonotype was recorded a few times. The rearrangement uses TRBV12-3 or TRBV12-4 and TRBJ1-3, with 8 bases that match TRBD1. This CDR3 is 18 amino acids long. Losses at the gene ends were 3 bases for V and 2 bases for J; bases not matched to a gene: 12. CDR3 loop: CASSFFGRGPRTGNTIYF. The CDR3 bases are TGTGCCAGCAGTTTTTTCGGCAGGGGGCCCAGAACTGGAAACACCATATATTTT.

The gene calls are TRBV4-1 and TRBJ1-2; unclear D gene. Germline-derived CDR1 and CDR2 are MGHRA and YSYEKL. V lost 4 bases to trimming and J lost 3 bases, with 24 bases between them. This CDR3 contains 18 residues. The CDR3 coding sequence is TGCGCCAGCAGCCTTAGGAGGGCAGATGGACCCCACGACTATGGCTACACCTTC. Residues: CASSLRRADGPHDYGYTF.

V gene TRBV2 combines with J gene TRBJ1-4, with 7 bases fitting TRBD1. CDR1 SNHLY and CDR2 FYNNEI come from the germline V gene. The CDR3 is 15 residues long. V lost 5 bases to trimming and J lost 0 bases; unmatched junction nucleotides: 3. In DNA form, the CDR3 reads TGTGCCAGCAGTTTTACAGGGGCAACTAATGAAAAACTGTTTTTT. Its protein product is CASSFTGATNEKLFF.

This clonotype turned up a few times. The V gene is TRBV11-1, the J gene TRBJ2-5; possible D gene TRBD1, 5 bases. The CDR3 contains 21 residues. V lost 5 bases to trimming and J lost 3 bases, with 34 bases between them. In germline, CDR1 is SGHAT, CDR2 FQDESV (reference sequence). Written as DNA, the CDR3 is TGTGCCAGCAGCCAAGCTTGGTCGCGTTCGGGTCAGGGTAACTCTGAAGAGACCCAGTACTTC. Encoded protein: CASSQAWSRSGQGNSEETQYF. Full variable domain (rest looked up from reference TRBV11-1 and TRBJ2-5): EAEVAQSPRYKITEKSQAVAFWCDPISGHATLYWYRQILGQGPELLVQFQDESVVDDSQLPKDRFSAERLKGVDSTLKIQPAELGDSAMYLCASSQAWSRSGQGNSEETQYFGPGTRLLVL.

The chain couples TRBV3-1 to TRBJ2-1; TRBD2 matches at 8 bases. The CDR3 extends over 16 amino acids. J was trimmed by 0 bases and V by 3 bases; bases with no gene match: 4. Germline-derived CDR1 and CDR2 are LGHDT and YNNKEL (reference sequence). CDR3 sequence: CASSHGAGDSYNEQFF. In nucleotides, the CDR3 is TGTGCCAGCAGCCACGGAGCGGGAGACTCCTACAATGAGCAGTTCTTC.

This chain joins TRBV5-1 and TRBJ2-4; D possibly matches TRBD1 or TRBD2 (5 bases each). The V gene lost 4 bases and the J gene lost 3 bases, with 11 bases spanning the gap. This CDR3 spans 14 amino acids. Germline V gene data show CDR1 as SGHRS and CDR2 as YFSETQ. DNA for the CDR3: TGCGCCAGCAGCAACCGGGACCTCAAAAACATTCAGTACTTC. It is translated as CASSNRDLKNIQYF.

This clonotype was counted between two and nine times. The chain carries TRBV20-1 and TRBJ1-2, with D possibly TRBD1 on 5 matching bases. The germline CDR1 and CDR2 sequences are DFQATT and SNEGSKA (reference sequence). V lost 3 bases and J lost 4, with 12 bases in between. The CDR3 length is 13 residues. CDR3 nucleotide sequence: TGCAGTGCTAGGGGGGGTTCCACCTATGGCTACACCTTC. This gives the protein CSARGGSTYGYTF.

This clonotype has just a few counts. The rearrangement joins TRBV4-1 to TRBJ2-7, with TRBD1 matching over 9 bases. Germline trimming cut 1 base from V and 5 bases from J; bases unmatched to any gene: 6. The germline V gene encodes CDR1 MGHRA and CDR2 YSYEKL. This CDR3 comprises 15 residues. The CDR3 loop is CASSQGDREGNEQYF. CDR3 DNA sequence: TGCGCCAGCAGCCAAGGGGACAGGGAAGGGAACGAGCAGTACTTC.

The chain combines TRBV3-1 with TRBJ2-6, with TRBD2 matching over 10 bases. From germline, CDR1 is LGHDT and CDR2 YNNKEL (reference sequence). V lost 4 bases to trimming and J lost 0 bases; unmatched junction nucleotides: 3. This CDR3 spans 17 amino acids. CDR3 bases: TGTGCCAGCAGCCGCAGCGGGGGGGCCTCTGGGGCCAACGTCCTGACTTTC. Protein product: CASSRSGGASGANVLTF.

The gene calls are TRBV18 and TRBJ2-6, with D possibly being TRBD1 (6 bases). The germline V and J ends were trimmed by 2 bases and 3 bases, with 20 bases remaining between them. The CDR3 sequence is 19 residues long. The V gene's germline CDR1 is KGHSH and CDR2 LQKENI. For the CDR3, the DNA is TGTGCCAGCTCACCAAGGGTTCGGTCAGGGGCTTATGGGGCCAACGTCCTGACTTTC. Protein sequence: CASSPRVRSGAYGANVLTF.

This sequence joins TRBV2 and TRBJ1-2; D gene ambiguous. The CDR3 is 14 amino acids. CDR1 is SNHLY and CDR2 is FYNNEI in the germline V gene. V was pared by 1 base and J by 2 bases, with 8 bases between. Written as DNA, the CDR3 is TGTGCCAGCAGTGAAGGCATAGCGAACTATGGCTACACCTTC. Its protein product is CASSEGIANYGYTF.

The chain has TRBV10-3 and TRBJ2-6; D is unclear. Germline CDR1 is ENHRY and CDR2 is SYGVKD. The CDR3 is made up of 15 amino acids. The V and J ends lost 4 bases and 0 bases respectively, with 7 bases between them. The CDR3 region has the DNA TGTGCCATCAGTGGTCGCGACTCTGGGGCCAACGTCCTGACTTTC. This sequence encodes CAISGRDSGANVLTF.

This clonotype was seen more than once but under ten times. A read error may produce the germline difference seen at one junction end. V is TRBV12-3 or TRBV12-4 and J is TRBJ2-5, with 7 bases lining up with TRBD2. CDR3 length: 14 residues. CDR3 coding DNA: TGTGCCAGCAGTCTAGCGGAGGCCCAAGAGACCCAGTACTTC. Its protein product is CASSLAEAQETQYF.